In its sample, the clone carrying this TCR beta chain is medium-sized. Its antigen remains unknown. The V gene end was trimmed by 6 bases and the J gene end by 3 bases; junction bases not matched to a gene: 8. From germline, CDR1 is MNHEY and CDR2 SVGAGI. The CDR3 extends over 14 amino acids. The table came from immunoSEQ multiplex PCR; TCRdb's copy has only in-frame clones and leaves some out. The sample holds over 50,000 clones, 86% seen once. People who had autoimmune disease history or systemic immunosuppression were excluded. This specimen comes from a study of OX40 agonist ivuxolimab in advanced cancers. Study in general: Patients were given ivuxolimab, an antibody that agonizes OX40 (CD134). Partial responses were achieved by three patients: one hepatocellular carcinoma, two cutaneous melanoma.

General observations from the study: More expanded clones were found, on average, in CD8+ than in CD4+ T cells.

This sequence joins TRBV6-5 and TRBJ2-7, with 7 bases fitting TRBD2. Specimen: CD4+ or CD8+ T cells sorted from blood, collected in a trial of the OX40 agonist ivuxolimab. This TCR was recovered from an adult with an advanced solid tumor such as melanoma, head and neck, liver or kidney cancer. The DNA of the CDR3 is TGTGCCAGCAGCGTGACTAGCTGGAACTACGAGCAGTACTTC. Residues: CASSVTSWNYEQYF.